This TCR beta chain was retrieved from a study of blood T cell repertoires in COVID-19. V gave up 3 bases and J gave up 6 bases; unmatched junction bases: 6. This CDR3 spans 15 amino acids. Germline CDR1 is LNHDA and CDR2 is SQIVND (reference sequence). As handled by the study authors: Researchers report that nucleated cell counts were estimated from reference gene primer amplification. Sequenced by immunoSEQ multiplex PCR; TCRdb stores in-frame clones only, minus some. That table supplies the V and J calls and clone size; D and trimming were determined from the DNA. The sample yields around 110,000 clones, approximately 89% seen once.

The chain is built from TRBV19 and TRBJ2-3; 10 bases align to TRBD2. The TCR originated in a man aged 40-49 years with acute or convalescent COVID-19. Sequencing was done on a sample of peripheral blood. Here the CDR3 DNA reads TGTGCCAGTAGTATTCTAGCGGGAGAGGGGGATACGCAGTATTTT. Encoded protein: CASSILAGEGDTQYF. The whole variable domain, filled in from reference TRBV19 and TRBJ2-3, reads DGGITQSPKYLFRKEGQNVTLSCEQNLNHDAMYWYRQDPGQGLRLIYYSQIVNDFQKGDIAEGYSVSREKKESFPLTVTSAQKNPTAFYLCASSILAGEGDTQYFGPGTRLTVL.